This entry describes one T cell receptor (beta chain). Its target is not known. The data originate from a study of memory CD4+ T cells and cytomegalovirus serostatus. On the study more broadly: Donors were healthy Belgian adults, 10 or so CMV seropositive and some 24 seronegative.

Single viable CD3+CD4+CD8-CD45RO+ cells were sorted as the memory CD4+ T cells. TCRdb's copy holds only in-frame clones and misses some; the assay was immunoSEQ multiplex PCR. The data hold under 50,000 clones, with approximately 78% observed a single time. Germline lookup yields CDR1 SGHAT and CDR2 FQNNGV. V lost 5 bases and J lost 2, with 7 bases in between. The CDR3 has 13 amino acids. Notes on the study in general: CD4+ memory repertoires contained about 40% of the 164 reported CMV TCRbeta sequences. A US-trained random forest predicted CMV serostatus with median AUC roughly 0.91.

J is TRBJ1-3 and V is TRBV11-2; D is unclear. The source is an adult in good health and CMV-seronegative. The specimen was memory CD4+ T cells from blood. CDR3 region: CASSTGPGNTIYF. As DNA, the CDR3 is TGTGCCAGCAGCACGGGCCCTGGAAACACCATATATTTT.